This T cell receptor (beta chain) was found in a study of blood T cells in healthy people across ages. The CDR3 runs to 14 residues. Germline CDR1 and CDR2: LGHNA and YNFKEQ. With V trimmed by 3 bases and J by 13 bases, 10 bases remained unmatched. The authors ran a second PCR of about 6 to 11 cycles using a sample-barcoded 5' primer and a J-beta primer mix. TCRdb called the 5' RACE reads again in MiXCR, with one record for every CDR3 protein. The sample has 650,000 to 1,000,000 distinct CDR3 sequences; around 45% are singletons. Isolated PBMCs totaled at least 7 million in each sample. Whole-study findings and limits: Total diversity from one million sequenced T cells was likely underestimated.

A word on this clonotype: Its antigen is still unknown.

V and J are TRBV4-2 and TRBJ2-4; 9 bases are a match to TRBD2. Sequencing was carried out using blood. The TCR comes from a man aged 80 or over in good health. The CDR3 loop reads CASSQFLAGSEQYF. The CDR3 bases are TGTGCCAGCAGCCAGTTCCTAGCGGGATCTGAGCAGTACTTC.